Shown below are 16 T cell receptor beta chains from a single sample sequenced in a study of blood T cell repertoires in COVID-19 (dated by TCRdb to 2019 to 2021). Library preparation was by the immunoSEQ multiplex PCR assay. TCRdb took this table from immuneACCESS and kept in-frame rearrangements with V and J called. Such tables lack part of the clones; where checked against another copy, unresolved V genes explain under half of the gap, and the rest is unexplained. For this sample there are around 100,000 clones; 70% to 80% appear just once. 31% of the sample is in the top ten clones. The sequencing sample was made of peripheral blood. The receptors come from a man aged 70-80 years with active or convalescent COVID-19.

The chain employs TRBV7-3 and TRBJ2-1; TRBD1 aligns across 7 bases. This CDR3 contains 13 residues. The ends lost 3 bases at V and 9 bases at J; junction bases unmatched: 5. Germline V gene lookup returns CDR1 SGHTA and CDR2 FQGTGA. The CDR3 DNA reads TGTGCCAGCAGCTTCCGGGACAGACCTGAGCAGTTCTTC. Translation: CASSFRDRPEQFF. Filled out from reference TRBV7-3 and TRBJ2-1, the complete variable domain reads GAGVSQTPSNKVTEKGKYVELRCDPISGHTALYWYRQSLGQGPEFLIYFQGTGAADDSGLPNDRFFAVRPEGSVSTLKIQRTERGDSAVYLCASSFRDRPEQFFGPGTRLTVL.

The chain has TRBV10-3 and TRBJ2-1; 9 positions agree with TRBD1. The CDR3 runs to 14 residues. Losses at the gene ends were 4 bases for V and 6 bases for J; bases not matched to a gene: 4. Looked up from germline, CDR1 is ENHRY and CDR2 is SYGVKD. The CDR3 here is CAISVDRGTNEQFF. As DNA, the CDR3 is TGTGCCATCAGTGTGGACAGGGGAACCAATGAGCAGTTCTTC.

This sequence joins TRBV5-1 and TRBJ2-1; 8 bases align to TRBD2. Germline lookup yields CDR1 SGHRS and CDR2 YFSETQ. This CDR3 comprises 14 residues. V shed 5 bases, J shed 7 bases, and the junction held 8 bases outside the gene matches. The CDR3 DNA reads TGCGCCAGCAGTTTTGGACTAGCAGAAAATGAGCAGTTCTTC. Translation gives CASSFGLAENEQFF.

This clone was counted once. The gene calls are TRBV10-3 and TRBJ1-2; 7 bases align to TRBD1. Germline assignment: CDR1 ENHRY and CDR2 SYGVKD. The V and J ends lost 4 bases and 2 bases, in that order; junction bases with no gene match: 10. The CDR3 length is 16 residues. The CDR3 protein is CAISAIRDSENYGYTF. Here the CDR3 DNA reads TGTGCCATCAGTGCAATACGGGACAGCGAGAACTATGGCTACACCTTC.

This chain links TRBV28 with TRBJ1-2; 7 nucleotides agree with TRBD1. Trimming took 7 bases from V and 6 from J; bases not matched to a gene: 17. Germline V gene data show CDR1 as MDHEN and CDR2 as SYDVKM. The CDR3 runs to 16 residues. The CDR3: CASNIRGETGRHGYTF. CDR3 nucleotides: TGTGCCAGCAACATCCGCGGCGAGACAGGGCGGCATGGCTACACCTTC.

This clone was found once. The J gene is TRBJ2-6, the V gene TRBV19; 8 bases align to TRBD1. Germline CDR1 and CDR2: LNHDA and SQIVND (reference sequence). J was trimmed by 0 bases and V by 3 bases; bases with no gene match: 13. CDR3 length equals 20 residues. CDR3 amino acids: CASSIPTTGAPVSGANVLTF. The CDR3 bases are TGTGCCAGTAGTATCCCCACGACAGGGGCACCCGTCTCTGGGGCCAACGTCCTGACTTTC.

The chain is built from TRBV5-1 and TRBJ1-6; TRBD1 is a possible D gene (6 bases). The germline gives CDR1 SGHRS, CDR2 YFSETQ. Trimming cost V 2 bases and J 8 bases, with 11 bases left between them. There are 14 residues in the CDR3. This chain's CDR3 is CASSFGTLHSPLHF. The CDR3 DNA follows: TGCGCCAGCAGCTTTGGGACACTCCATTCACCCCTCCACTTT.

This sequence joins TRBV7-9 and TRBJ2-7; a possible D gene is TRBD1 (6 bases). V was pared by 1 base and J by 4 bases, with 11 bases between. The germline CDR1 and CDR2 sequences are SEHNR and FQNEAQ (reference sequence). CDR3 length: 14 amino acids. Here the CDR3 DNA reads TGTGCCAGCAGCTTAGTTGGGGGCGGATACGAGCAGTACTTC. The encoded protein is CASSLVGGGYEQYF.

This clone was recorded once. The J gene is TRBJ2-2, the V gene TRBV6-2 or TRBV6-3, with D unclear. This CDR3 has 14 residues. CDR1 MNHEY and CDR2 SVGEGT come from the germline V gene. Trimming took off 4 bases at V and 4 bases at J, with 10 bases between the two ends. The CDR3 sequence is CASSSTRRTGELFF. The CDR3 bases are TGTGCCAGCAGTTCTACCAGGCGCACCGGGGAGCTGTTTTTT.

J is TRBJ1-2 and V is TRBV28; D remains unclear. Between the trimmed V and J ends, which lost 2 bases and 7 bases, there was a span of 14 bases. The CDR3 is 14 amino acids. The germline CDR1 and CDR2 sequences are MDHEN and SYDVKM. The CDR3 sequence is CASSLPLTGAGYTF. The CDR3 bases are TGTGCCAGCAGTTTACCCCTTACGGGTGCTGGCTACACCTTC.

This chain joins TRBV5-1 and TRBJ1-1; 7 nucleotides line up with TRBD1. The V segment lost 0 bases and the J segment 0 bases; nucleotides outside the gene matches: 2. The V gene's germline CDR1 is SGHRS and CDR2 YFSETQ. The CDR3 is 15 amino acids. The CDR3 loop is CASSLVQGMNTEAFF. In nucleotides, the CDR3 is TGCGCCAGCAGCTTGGTACAGGGGATGAACACTGAAGCTTTCTTT.

The CDR3 loop reads CASSQEYPDSYEQYF. CDR3 nucleotide sequence: TGCGCCAGCAGCCAAGAATATCCAGACTCCTACGAGCAGTACTTC. V usage is TRBV4-1 and J usage is TRBJ2-7; no clear D gene. V lost 0 bases, J lost 0 bases, and 9 bases lay in between. Germline assignment: CDR1 MGHRA and CDR2 YSYEKL. This CDR3 is built from 15 residues.

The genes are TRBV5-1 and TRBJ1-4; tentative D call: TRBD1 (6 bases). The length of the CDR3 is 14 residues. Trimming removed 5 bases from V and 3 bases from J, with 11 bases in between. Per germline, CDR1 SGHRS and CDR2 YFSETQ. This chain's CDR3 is CASRIGQPNEKLFF. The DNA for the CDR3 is TGCGCCAGCAGAATTGGACAGCCTAATGAAAAACTGTTTTTT. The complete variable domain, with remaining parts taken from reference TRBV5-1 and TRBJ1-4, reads KAGVTQTPRYLIKTRGQQVTLSCSPISGHRSVSWYQQTPGQGLQFLFEYFSETQRNKGNFPGRFSGRQFSNSRSEMNVSTLELGDSALYLCASRIGQPNEKLFFGSGTQLSVL.

The CDR3 spells CASSLALAGGPADTQYF. CDR3 nucleotide sequence: TGCGCCAGCAGCTTGGCCTTAGCGGGGGGGCCCGCAGATACGCAGTATTTT. The V call is TRBV5-1, the J call TRBJ2-3, with 11 bases matching TRBD2. V lost 0 bases and J lost 4; bases outside the gene matches: 7. This CDR3 spans 17 amino acids. Germline V gene lookup returns CDR1 SGHRS and CDR2 YFSETQ.

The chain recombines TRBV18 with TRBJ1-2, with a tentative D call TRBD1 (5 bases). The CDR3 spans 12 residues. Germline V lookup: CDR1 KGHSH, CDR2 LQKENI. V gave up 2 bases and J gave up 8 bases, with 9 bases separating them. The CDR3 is CASSPAGSGYTF. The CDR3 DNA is TGTGCCAGCTCACCAGCAGGGTCAGGCTACACCTTC.

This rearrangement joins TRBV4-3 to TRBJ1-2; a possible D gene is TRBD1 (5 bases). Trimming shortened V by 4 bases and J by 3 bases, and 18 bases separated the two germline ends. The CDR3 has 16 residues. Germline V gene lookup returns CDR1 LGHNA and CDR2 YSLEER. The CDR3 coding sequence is TGCGCCAGCAGCCGAGAGATTCAACAGGAATACTATGGCTACACCTTC. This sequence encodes CASSREIQQEYYGYTF.